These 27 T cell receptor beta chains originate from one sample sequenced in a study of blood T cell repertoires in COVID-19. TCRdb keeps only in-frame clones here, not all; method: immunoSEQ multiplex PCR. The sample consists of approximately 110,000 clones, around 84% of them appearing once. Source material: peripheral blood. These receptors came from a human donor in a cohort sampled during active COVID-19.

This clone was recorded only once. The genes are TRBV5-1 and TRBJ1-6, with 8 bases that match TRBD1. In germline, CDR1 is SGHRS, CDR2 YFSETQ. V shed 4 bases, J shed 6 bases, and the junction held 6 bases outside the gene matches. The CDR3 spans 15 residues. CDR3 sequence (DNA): TGCGCCAGCAGCCCGGGACAGGCGTCTAATTCACCCCTCCACTTT. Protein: CASSPGQASNSPLHF.

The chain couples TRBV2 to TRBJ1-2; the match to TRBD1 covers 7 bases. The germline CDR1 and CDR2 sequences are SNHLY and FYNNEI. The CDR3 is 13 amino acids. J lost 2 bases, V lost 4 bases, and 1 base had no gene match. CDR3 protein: CASSGDSNYGYTF. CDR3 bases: TGTGCCAGCAGTGGGGACAGCAACTATGGCTACACCTTC.

CDR3 sequence reads: CASSYRDRSYEQYF. The CDR3, as DNA: TGTGCCAGCAGTTATAGGGACAGGTCCTACGAGCAGTACTTC. The V and J genes are TRBV6-5 and TRBJ2-7; 8 bases align to TRBD1. The germline V gene has CDR1 MNHEY and CDR2 SVGAGI. Germline trimming cut 3 bases from V and 1 base from J; bases unmatched to any gene: 2. This CDR3 is 14 amino acids long.

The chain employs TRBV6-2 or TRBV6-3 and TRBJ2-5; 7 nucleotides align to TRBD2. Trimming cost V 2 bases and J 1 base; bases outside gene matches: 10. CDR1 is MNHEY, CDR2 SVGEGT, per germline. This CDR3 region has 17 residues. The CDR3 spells CASSYGGSGTIQETQYF. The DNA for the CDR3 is TGTGCCAGCAGTTACGGGGGATCCGGGACTATCCAAGAGACCCAGTACTTC.

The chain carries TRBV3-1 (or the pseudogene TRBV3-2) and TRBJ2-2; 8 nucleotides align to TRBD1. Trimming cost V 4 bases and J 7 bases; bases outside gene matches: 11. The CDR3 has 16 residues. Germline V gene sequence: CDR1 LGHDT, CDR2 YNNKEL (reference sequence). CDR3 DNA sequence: TGTGCCAGCAGCCGCCATGGACAGGGCGTTTTCGGGGAGCTGTTTTTT. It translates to CASSRHGQGVFGELFF.

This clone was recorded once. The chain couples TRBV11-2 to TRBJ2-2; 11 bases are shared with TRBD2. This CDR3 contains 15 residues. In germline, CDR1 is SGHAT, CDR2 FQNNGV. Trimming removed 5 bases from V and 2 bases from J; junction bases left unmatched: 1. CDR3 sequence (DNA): TGTGCCAGCAGCCGACTAGCGGGAAACACCGGGGAGCTGTTTTTT. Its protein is CASSRLAGNTGELFF.

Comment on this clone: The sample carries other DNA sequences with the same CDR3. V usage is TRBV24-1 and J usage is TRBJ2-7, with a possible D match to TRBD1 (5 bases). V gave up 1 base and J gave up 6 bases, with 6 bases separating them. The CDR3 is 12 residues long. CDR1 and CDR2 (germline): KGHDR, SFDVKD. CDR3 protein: CATSDFRGEQYF. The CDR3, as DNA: TGTGCCACCAGTGATTTTAGGGGCGAGCAGTACTTC.

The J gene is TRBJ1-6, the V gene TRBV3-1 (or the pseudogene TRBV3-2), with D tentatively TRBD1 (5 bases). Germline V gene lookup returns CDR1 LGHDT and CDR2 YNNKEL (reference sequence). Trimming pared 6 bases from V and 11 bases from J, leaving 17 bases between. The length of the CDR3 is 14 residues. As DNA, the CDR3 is TGTGCCAGCAGACAAACAGGCCGTGGGACACCCCTCCACTTT. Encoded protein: CASRQTGRGTPLHF.

The CDR3 sequence is CASSQDGRNGPQHF. CDR3 DNA sequence: TGCGCCAGCAGCCAAGATGGGCGTAACGGACCCCAGCATTTT. The chain has TRBV4-1 and TRBJ1-5; D not certain. Trimming removed 0 bases at V and 10 bases at J, with 13 bases between. Germline lookup yields CDR1 MGHRA and CDR2 YSYEKL. There are 14 residues in the CDR3.

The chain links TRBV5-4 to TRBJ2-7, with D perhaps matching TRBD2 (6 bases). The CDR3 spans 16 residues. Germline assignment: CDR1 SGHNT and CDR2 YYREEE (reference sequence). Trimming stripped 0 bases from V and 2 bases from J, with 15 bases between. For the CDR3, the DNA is TGTGCCAGCAGCTTGGCCCCAACTAGCCCCACCTACGAGCAGTACTTC. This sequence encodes CASSLAPTSPTYEQYF.

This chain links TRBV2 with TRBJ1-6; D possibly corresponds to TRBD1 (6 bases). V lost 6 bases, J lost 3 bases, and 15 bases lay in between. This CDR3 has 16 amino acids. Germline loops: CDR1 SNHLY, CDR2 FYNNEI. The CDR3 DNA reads TGTGCCAGCAGGACAGGCTACGGTGGCTATAATTCACCCCTCCACTTT. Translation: CASRTGYGGYNSPLHF.

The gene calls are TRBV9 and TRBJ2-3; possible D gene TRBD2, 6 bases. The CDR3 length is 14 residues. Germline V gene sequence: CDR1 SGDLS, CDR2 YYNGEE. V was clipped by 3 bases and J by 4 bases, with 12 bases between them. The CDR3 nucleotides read TGTGCCAGCAGCGGTGGCGGGGCCCCAGATACGCAGTATTTT. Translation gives CASSGGGAPDTQYF.

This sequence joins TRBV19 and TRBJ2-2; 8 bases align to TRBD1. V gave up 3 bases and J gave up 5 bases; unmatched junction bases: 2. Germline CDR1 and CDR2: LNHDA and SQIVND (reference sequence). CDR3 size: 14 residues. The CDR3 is CASSIQGATGELFF. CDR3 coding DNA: TGTGCCAGTAGTATTCAGGGGGCGACCGGGGAGCTGTTTTTT.

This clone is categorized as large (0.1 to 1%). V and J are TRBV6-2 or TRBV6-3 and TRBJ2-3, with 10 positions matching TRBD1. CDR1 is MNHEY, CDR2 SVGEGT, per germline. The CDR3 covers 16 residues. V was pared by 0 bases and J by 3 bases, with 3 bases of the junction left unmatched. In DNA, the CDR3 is TGTGCCAGCAGTTACTCCGCGGGACAGGGGACAGATACGCAGTATTTT. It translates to CASSYSAGQGTDTQYF.

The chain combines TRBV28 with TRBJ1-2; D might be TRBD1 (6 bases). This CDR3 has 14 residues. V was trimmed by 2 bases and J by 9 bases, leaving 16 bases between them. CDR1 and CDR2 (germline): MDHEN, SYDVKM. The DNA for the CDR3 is TGTGCCAGCAGTTTAACGGCAGGGGATGAGAGCTACACCTTC. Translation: CASSLTAGDESYTF.

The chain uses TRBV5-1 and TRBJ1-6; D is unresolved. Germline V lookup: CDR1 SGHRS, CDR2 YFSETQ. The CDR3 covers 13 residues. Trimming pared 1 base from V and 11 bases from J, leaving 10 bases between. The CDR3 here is CASSLRGSPPLHF. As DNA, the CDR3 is TGCGCCAGCAGCTTGAGAGGGTCACCACCCCTCCACTTT. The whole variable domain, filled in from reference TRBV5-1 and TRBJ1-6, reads KAGVTQTPRYLIKTRGQQVTLSCSPISGHRSVSWYQQTPGQGLQFLFEYFSETQRNKGNFPGRFSGRQFSNSRSEMNVSTLELGDSALYLCASSLRGSPPLHFGNGTRLTVT.

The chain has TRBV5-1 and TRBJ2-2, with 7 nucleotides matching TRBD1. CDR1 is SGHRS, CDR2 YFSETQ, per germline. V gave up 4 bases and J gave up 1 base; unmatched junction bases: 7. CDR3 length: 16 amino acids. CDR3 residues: CASSREGGLNTGELFF. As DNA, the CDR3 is TGCGCCAGCAGCCGCGAAGGGGGCTTGAACACCGGGGAGCTGTTTTTT.

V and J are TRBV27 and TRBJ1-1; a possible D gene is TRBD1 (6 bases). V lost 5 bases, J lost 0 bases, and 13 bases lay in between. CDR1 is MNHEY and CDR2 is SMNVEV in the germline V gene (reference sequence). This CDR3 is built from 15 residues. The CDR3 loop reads CASSRGGAMNTEAFF. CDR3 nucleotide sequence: TGTGCCAGCAGTCGAGGGGGGGCTATGAACACTGAAGCTTTCTTT.

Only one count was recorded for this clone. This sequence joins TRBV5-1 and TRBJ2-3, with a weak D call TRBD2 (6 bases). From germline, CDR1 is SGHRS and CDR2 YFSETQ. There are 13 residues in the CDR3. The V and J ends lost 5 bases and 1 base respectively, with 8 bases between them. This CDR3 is CASRPGGTDTQYF. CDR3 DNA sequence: TGCGCCAGCAGACCGGGGGGCACAGATACGCAGTATTTT.

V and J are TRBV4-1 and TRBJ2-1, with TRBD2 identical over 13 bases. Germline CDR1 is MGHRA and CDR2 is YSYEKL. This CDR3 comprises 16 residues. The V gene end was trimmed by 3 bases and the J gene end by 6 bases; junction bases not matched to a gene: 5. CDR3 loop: CASSHGLAGAPNEQFF. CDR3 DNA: TGCGCCAGCAGCCATGGACTAGCGGGGGCCCCCAATGAGCAGTTCTTC.

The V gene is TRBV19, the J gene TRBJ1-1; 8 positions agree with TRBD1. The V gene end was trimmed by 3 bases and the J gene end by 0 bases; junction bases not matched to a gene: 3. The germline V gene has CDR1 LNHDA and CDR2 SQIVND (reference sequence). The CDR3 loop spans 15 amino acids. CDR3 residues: CASSMGTGMNTEAFF. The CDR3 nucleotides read TGTGCCAGTAGTATGGGGACAGGTATGAACACTGAAGCTTTCTTT.

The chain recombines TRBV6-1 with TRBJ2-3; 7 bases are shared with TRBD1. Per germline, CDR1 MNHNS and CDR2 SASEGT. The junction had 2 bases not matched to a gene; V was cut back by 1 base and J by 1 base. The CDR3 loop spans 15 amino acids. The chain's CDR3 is CASSEVQGGTDTQYF. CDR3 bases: TGTGCCAGCAGTGAAGTTCAGGGGGGCACAGATACGCAGTATTTT.

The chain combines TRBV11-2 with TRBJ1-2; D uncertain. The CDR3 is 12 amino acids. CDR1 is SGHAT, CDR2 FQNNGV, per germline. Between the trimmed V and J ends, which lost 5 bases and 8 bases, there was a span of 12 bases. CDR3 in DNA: TGTGCCAGCAGCCGTGGGAGGTTAGGCTACACCTTC. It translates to CASSRGRLGYTF.

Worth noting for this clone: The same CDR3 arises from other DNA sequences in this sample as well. In DNA form, the CDR3 reads TGTGCCAGCAGCTCCTCGGGGGGCTTCTACAATGAGCAGTTCTTC. The encoded protein is CASSSSGGFYNEQFF. The rearrangement joins TRBV7-2 to TRBJ2-1; possible D gene TRBD2, 7 bases. Germline values: CDR1 SGHTA, CDR2 FQGNSA. Trimming removed 4 bases at V and 3 bases at J, with 13 bases between. The CDR3 consists of 15 residues.

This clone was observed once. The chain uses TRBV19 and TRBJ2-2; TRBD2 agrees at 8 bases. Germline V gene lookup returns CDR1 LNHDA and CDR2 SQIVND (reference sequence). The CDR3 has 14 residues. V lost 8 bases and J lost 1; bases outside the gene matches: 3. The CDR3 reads CASSSGGNTGELFF. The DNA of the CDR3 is TGTGCCAGTTCGAGCGGGGGGAACACCGGGGAGCTGTTTTTT.

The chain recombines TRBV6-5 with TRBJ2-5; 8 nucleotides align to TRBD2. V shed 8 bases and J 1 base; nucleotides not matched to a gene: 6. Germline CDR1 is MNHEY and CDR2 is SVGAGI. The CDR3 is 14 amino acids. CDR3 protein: CASSGTSGQETQYF. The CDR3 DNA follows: TGTGCCAGCTCTGGTACTAGCGGCCAAGAGACCCAGTACTTC.

DNA of the CDR3: TGTGCCATCAGTGAGTCTCTAATAGCGGCGAACACCGGGGAGCTGTTTTTT. Amino acids: CAISESLIAANTGELFF. The rearrangement uses TRBV10-3 and TRBJ2-2, with D possibly matching TRBD2 (6 bases). Deletions cut 0 bases from V and 0 bases from J, with 11 bases between. This CDR3 has 17 amino acids. CDR1 and CDR2 from the germline V gene are ENHRY and SYGVKD.